This passage covers 20 T cell receptor beta chains from one sample sequenced in a study of T cell changes during pregnancy in multiple sclerosis. The method was immunoSEQ multiplex PCR; TCRdb's version includes in-frame clones alone and lacks a portion of them. The table records over 85,000 clones, 80% to 95% of them present only once. This specimen consisted of peripheral blood, obtained in the first trimester of pregnancy. Every receptor here comes from a female donor in good health, enrolled as a control in a pregnancy study.

The CDR3 sequence is CASTLTPAGIGETQYF. The CDR3, as DNA: TGTGCCAGCACCCTAACCCCTGCGGGGATCGGAGAGACCCAGTACTTC. This chain connects TRBV7-2 to TRBJ2-5, with D maybe TRBD2 (6 bases). The germline gives CDR1 SGHTA, CDR2 FQGNSA. V was clipped by 7 bases and J by 4 bases, with 22 bases between them. This CDR3 is 16 amino acids long.

The chain links TRBV19 to TRBJ2-7; TRBD1 aligns across 7 bases. J was trimmed by 1 base and V by 10 bases; bases with no gene match: 13. The germline V gene has CDR1 LNHDA and CDR2 SQIVND (reference sequence). The CDR3 runs 15 residues. CDR3 coding DNA: TGTGCCACCCAACCTCGGACAGGACCTTCCTACGAGCAGTACTTC. Amino acids: CATQPRTGPSYEQYF. Supplemented by reference TRBV19 and TRBJ2-7, the full variable domain reads DGGITQSPKYLFRKEGQNVTLSCEQNLNHDAMYWYRQDPGQGLRLIYYSQIVNDFQKGDIAEGYSVSREKKESFPLTVTSAQKNPTAFYLCATQPRTGPSYEQYFGPGTRLTVT.

V gene TRBV7-8 combines with J gene TRBJ2-7, with 7 bases lining up with TRBD1. Germline assignment: CDR1 SGHVS and CDR2 FQNEAQ. V shed 5 bases, J shed 2 bases, and the junction held 6 bases outside the gene matches. The CDR3 contains 14 residues. The CDR3 here is CASSHQGETYEQYF. CDR3 in DNA: TGTGCCAGCAGCCATCAGGGGGAGACCTACGAGCAGTACTTC.

The chain combines TRBV19 with TRBJ1-5; 8 nucleotides match TRBD1. The CDR3 sequence is 13 residues long. Germline assignment: CDR1 LNHDA and CDR2 SQIVND (reference sequence). V lost 6 bases, J lost 7 bases, and 5 bases stayed unmatched. The CDR3 nucleotides read TGTGCCAGTAGCGACAGGGGTTGGCAGCCCCAGCATTTT. It translates to CASSDRGWQPQHF.

V usage is TRBV7-2 and J usage is TRBJ2-5, with TRBD1 matching 9 bases. Germline assignment: CDR1 SGHTA and CDR2 FQGNSA. The CDR3 runs to 16 residues. The junction had 6 bases not matched to a gene; V was cut back by 4 bases and J by 0 bases. CDR3 coding DNA: TGTGCCAGCAGCTACGGGACAGGGTTATACCAAGAGACCCAGTACTTC. Amino acids: CASSYGTGLYQETQYF.

The sample holds a few counts of this clone. In nucleotides, the CDR3 is TGTGCCAGCAGGGGACTAGCGGTGTACGAGCAGTACTTC. It codes for CASRGLAVYEQYF. The chain joins TRBV6-6 to TRBJ2-7; TRBD2 aligns across 11 bases. The germline V gene encodes CDR1 MNHNY and CDR2 SVGAGI (reference sequence). CDR3 length: 13 amino acids. Trimming cost V 6 bases and J 4 bases; bases outside gene matches: 2.

The chain joins TRBV27 to TRBJ1-1; tentatively, D is TRBD1 (5 bases). The germline V gene encodes CDR1 MNHEY and CDR2 SMNVEV (reference sequence). This CDR3 region has 18 residues. The DNA for the CDR3 is TGTTCTCAAACACCTTCCCCCTCATGTCCAGGGTTGTGGACTGAAGCTTTCTTT. Translated: CSQTPSPSCPGLWTEAFF.

The chain links TRBV4-3 to TRBJ1-1; D is unresolved. The germline V gene has CDR1 LGHNA and CDR2 YSLEER. V was shortened by 0 bases and J by 1 base, with 9 bases between the two germline ends. CDR3 length equals 15 residues. As DNA, the CDR3 is TGCGCCAGCAGCCAAGATCGCAGCGCGAACACTGAAGCTTTCTTT. It translates to CASSQDRSANTEAFF.

The CDR3 nucleotides read TGTGCCAGCAGCTTGTTCCTCACAGATACGCAGTATTTT. This translates into CASSLFLTDTQYF. The chain recombines TRBV5-4 with TRBJ2-3, with no clear D. Deletions cut 1 base from V and 2 bases from J, with 5 bases between. Germline V lookup: CDR1 SGHNT, CDR2 YYREEE (reference sequence). CDR3 length: 13 residues.

This sequence joins TRBV30 and TRBJ1-5; the D gene is possibly TRBD1 (6 bases). The CDR3 consists of 16 residues. CDR1 and CDR2 (germline): GTSNPN, SVGIG (reference sequence). Trimming left V 0 bases short and J 1 base short, with 13 bases between. CDR3 coding DNA: TGTGCCTGGAGTGTACAAGGGGGACGCAGCAATCAGCCCCAGCATTTT. This codes for CAWSVQGGRSNQPQHF.

V is TRBV6-5 and J is TRBJ1-3; D not certain. V lost 0 bases, J lost 4 bases, and 10 bases lay in between. The CDR3 consists of 15 residues. Per germline, CDR1 MNHEY and CDR2 SVGAGI. The CDR3 loop reads CASSYSFRIGNTIYF. Here the CDR3 DNA reads TGTGCCAGCAGTTACTCGTTCAGGATAGGAAACACCATATATTTT.

This sequence joins TRBV19 and TRBJ2-2, with D possibly TRBD2 on 6 matching bases. CDR1 and CDR2 (germline): LNHDA, SQIVND (reference sequence). V was clipped by 3 bases and J by 8 bases, with 13 bases between them. This CDR3 is built from 14 residues. CDR3 residues: CASSMWDSRGELFF. The DNA of the CDR3 is TGTGCCAGTAGTATGTGGGACTCCAGAGGGGAGCTGTTTTTT.

This clone came up a few times. The rearrangement joins TRBV5-1 to TRBJ2-6; TRBD2 is a possible D gene (6 bases). V shed 1 base and J shed 4 bases, with 18 bases lying between them. Germline values: CDR1 SGHRS, CDR2 YFSETQ. CDR3 length equals 18 residues. CDR3 sequence: CASSLSLGLAGGANVLTF. The CDR3 nucleotides are TGCGCCAGCAGCTTGAGTTTAGGCCTGGCGGGGGGGGCCAACGTCCTGACTTTC.

The chain combines TRBV7-2 with TRBJ2-3; D not resolved. Per the germline V gene, CDR1 is SGHTA and CDR2 is FQGNSA. This CDR3 spans 12 amino acids. V gave up 4 bases and J gave up 6 bases, with 8 bases separating them. Here the CDR3 reads CASSSLEDTQYF. Written as DNA, the CDR3 is TGTGCCAGCAGCTCGTTAGAGGATACGCAGTATTTT.

J is TRBJ1-1 and V is TRBV5-1, with a possible D match to TRBD1 (5 bases). Germline CDR1 is SGHRS and CDR2 is YFSETQ. CDR3 length: 14 residues. V gave up 4 bases and J gave up 4 bases, with 14 bases separating them. CDR3 loop: CASSTGGKGTEAFF. Here the CDR3 DNA reads TGCGCCAGCAGCACCGGGGGTAAGGGCACTGAAGCTTTCTTT.

The chain links TRBV5-8 to TRBJ2-5, with 10 positions matching TRBD2. The V gene end was trimmed by 4 bases and the J gene end by 7 bases; junction bases not matched to a gene: 19. CDR3 length: 18 residues. Germline V gives CDR1 SGHTS, CDR2 YDEGEE. Here the CDR3 reads CASSPSLGSGGAEGTQYF. The CDR3 coding sequence is TGTGCCAGCAGCCCCAGTTTAGGGAGCGGGGGGGCCGAAGGGACCCAGTACTTC.

The gene calls are TRBV2 and TRBJ1-6; the match to TRBD1 covers 8 bases. Germline CDR1 SNHLY, CDR2 FYNNEI. The junction had 9 bases not matched to a gene; V was cut back by 5 bases and J by 9 bases. CDR3 length equals 15 residues. CDR3 bases: TGTGCCAGCAGTCTATTCCGGGACAGGAGTTCACCCCTCCACTTT. Its translation: CASSLFRDRSSPLHF.

The chain carries TRBV5-1 and TRBJ2-3; D possibly corresponds to TRBD1 (5 bases). There are 11 residues in the CDR3. V gave up 6 bases and J gave up 5 bases, with 7 bases separating them. CDR1 and CDR2 (germline): SGHRS, YFSETQ. The CDR3: CASTGIDTQYF. In DNA, the CDR3 is TGCGCCAGCACAGGGATAGATACGCAGTATTTT. Drawing the rest from reference TRBV5-1 and TRBJ2-3, the complete variable domain is KAGVTQTPRYLIKTRGQQVTLSCSPISGHRSVSWYQQTPGQGLQFLFEYFSETQRNKGNFPGRFSGRQFSNSRSEMNVSTLELGDSALYLCASTGIDTQYFGPGTRLTVL.

The chain joins TRBV27 to TRBJ2-4; the D is unclear. This CDR3 contains 17 residues. Trimming pared 7 bases from V and 0 bases from J, leaving 19 bases between. From germline, CDR1 is MNHEY and CDR2 SMNVEV (reference sequence). The CDR3 coding sequence is TGTGCCAGCACATCGTTCGGGTCTTCACTAGCCAAAAACATTCAGTACTTC. Its translation is CASTSFGSSLAKNIQYF.

This clone has more than one count but fewer than ten. This rearrangement joins TRBV5-1 to TRBJ1-2; D not certain. Germline V gene data show CDR1 as SGHRS and CDR2 as YFSETQ. Trimming pared 6 bases from V and 2 bases from J, leaving 8 bases between. CDR3 length: 12 residues. CDR3 residues: CASKTGNYGYTF. CDR3 DNA: TGCGCCAGCAAGACGGGGAACTATGGCTACACCTTC.